The 3 T cell receptor beta chains given below trace back to one sample, sequenced in a study of long-term antiretroviral therapy in people with HIV. The assay used was immunoSEQ (version v3.0), run at survey level. The method was immunoSEQ multiplex PCR; TCRdb's version includes in-frame clones alone and lacks a portion of them. This table holds 35,000 to 45,000 clones, around 94% found once. This specimen was unsorted PBMCs, taken 4.1 years after starting antiretroviral therapy. These receptors were taken from a woman aged 50 to 60 with HIV.

The CDR3 region is CASRRAGGTEAFF. The CDR3 nucleotides are TGTGCCAGCAGGAGGGCTGGGGGCACTGAAGCTTTCTTT. The chain recombines TRBV6-6 with TRBJ1-1, with a weak D call TRBD1 (5 bases). The CDR3 loop spans 13 amino acids. The germline V gene has CDR1 MNHNY and CDR2 SVGAGI (reference sequence). V was cut by 6 bases and J by 4 bases, with 12 bases left in between.

The CDR3 spells CAYTTGAAGNQPQHF. For the CDR3, the DNA is TGTGCCTATACGACAGGCGCAGCGGGCAATCAGCCCCAGCATTTT. The chain has TRBV30 and TRBJ1-5, with a tentative D call TRBD1 (6 bases). Germline CDR1 is GTSNPN and CDR2 is SVGIG (reference sequence). The CDR3 length is 15 residues. V was shortened by 7 bases and J by 2 bases, with 18 bases between the two germline ends.

The chain employs TRBV7-2 and TRBJ2-7; tentative D call: TRBD2 (6 bases). The V end lost 1 base, the J end lost 3 bases, and 13 bases lay between the germline ends. The CDR3 is 15 residues long. Germline lookup yields CDR1 SGHTA and CDR2 FQGNSA. CDR3 in DNA: TGTGCCAGCAGCTTAGATGGAGGGCGGAGCTACGAGCAGTACTTC. This gives the protein CASSLDGGRSYEQYF.